This T cell receptor beta chain is from a study of T-cell reconstitution after alpha-beta-depleted transplantation in children. Study outcomes and limitations: T-cell numbers and diversity, one year after transplant, stemmed largely from T cells that were newly produced. Reported findings indicate that, about two months after transplant, alpha-beta T cells came from several hundred expanded clones, which were derived from non-depleted graft cells.

Germline V gene sequence: CDR1 DFQATT, CDR2 SNEGSKA (reference sequence). The CDR3 sequence is 13 residues long. Between the trimmed V and J ends, which lost 1 base and 5 bases, there was a span of 12 bases. This clonotype showed up many times. The antigen is not known. The TCRbeta library was prepared with unique molecular identifiers. TCRdb reprocessed the PCR reads via MiXCR and lists one record per CDR3 protein. The sample holds 200,000 to 250,000 distinct CDR3 sequences, about 26% seen once. J is TRBJ2-7 and V is TRBV20-1, with D unresolved. The sequenced sample was PBMCs, obtained before TCRalphabeta/CD19-depleted stem cell transplant. This sequence originates from a girl aged 2-15 years with Fanconi anemia, due to receive a stem cell transplant. For the CDR3, the DNA is TGCAGTGCTAGAGGGGCGTCGAGCGACGAGCAGTACTTC. Translating it yields CSARGASSDEQYF.